Each of the 16 T cell receptor beta chains below was sequenced from the same sample in a study of T-cell reconstitution after alpha-beta-depleted transplantation in children. Preparation of the TCRbeta library involved a method that used unique molecular identifiers. TCRdb passed the PCR reads through MiXCR, listing each CDR3 protein once. The sample lists about 690,000 distinct CDR3 sequences, roughly 15% occurring once. This material consisted of PBMCs from the stem cell graft donor, taken from the stem cell graft. The receptors here all came from a human donor who donated a stem cell graft to a child with acute myeloid leukemia.

The CDR3 spells CSVEGLAPLPDTQYF. The DNA for the CDR3 is TGCAGCGTTGAAGGACTAGCCCCCCTCCCAGATACGCAGTATTTT. V usage is TRBV29-1 and J usage is TRBJ2-3; TRBD2 aligns across 7 bases. Germline CDR1 SQVTM, CDR2 ANQGSEA. With 1 base clipped from V and 4 bases from J, the junction kept 8 bases outside the gene matches. This CDR3 has 15 amino acids.

This clonotype has only a few counts. J is TRBJ2-3 and V is TRBV12-3 or TRBV12-4, with 10 bases lining up with TRBD1. This CDR3 comprises 16 residues. Unmatched junction bases numbered 14, after V lost 7 bases and J lost 7 bases. CDR3 nucleotide sequence: TGTGCCAGCAAAGGGTCCGGGACAGGGGATAGAAATACGCAGTATTTT. Translating gives CASKGSGTGDRNTQYF.

The chain is built from TRBV5-1 and TRBJ2-7; TRBD1 might be the D (5 bases). This CDR3 spans 12 amino acids. From germline, CDR1 is SGHRS and CDR2 YFSETQ. Trimming stripped 9 bases from V and 5 bases from J, with 15 bases between. CDR3 in amino acids: CATQLTVHEQYV. The DNA for the CDR3 is TGCGCCACCCAATTGACAGTACACGAGCAGTACGTC.

Notes on this clonotype: A much larger clone differs from this one at a single base, so this may be a read error. The CDR3 does not close with the conserved phenylalanine or tryptophan, likely indicating a read error. The chain has TRBV20-1 and TRBJ1-2, with no clear D. CDR3 length equals 12 residues. The V gene lost 6 bases and the J gene lost 3 bases, with 11 bases spanning the gap. The germline V gene encodes CDR1 DFQATT and CDR2 SNEGSKA (reference sequence). CDR3 bases: TGCAGTGCCTTAGCCCGGTACTATGGCTACACCTCC. Its translation: CSALARYYGYTS.

This clonotype was counted many times. The J gene is TRBJ2-7, the V gene TRBV9, with TRBD1 matching over 7 bases. V shed 0 bases, J shed 7 bases, and the junction held 13 bases outside the gene matches. The CDR3 length is 16 residues. The V gene's germline CDR1 is SGDLS and CDR2 YYNGEE. CDR3 residues: CASSVDGGTANGEQYF. CDR3 DNA sequence: TGTGCCAGCAGCGTAGACGGTGGGACAGCTAATGGTGAGCAGTACTTC.

This clonotype was counted a single time. The gene calls are TRBV5-1 and TRBJ2-2, with 10 bases fitting TRBD1. V was pared by 4 bases and J by 0 bases, with 3 bases of the junction left unmatched. The CDR3 runs to 16 residues. Germline V gene lookup returns CDR1 SGHRS and CDR2 YFSETQ. The CDR3 DNA reads as TGCGCCAGCAGCCCGGGACAGGGGTCGAACACCGGGGAGCTGTTTTTT. This gives the protein CASSPGQGSNTGELFF.

Only a few counts were recorded for this clonotype. This sequence joins TRBV4-3 and TRBJ1-6; maybe TRBD1 (5 bases). The germline V gene has CDR1 LGHNA and CDR2 YSLEER. V lost 4 bases and J 8 bases, leaving 15 bases between the germline ends. The length of the CDR3 is 15 residues. CDR3 sequence reads: CASSRVGGDDSPLHF. As DNA, the CDR3 is TGCGCCAGCAGCCGCGTCGGGGGGGATGATTCACCCCTCCACTTT.

On this clonotype itself: A much larger clone differs from this one at a single base, so this may be a read error. The chain couples TRBV27 to TRBJ2-1, with no clear D. Trimming shortened V by 7 bases and J by 7 bases, and 20 bases separated the two germline ends. The germline V gene encodes CDR1 MNHEY and CDR2 SMNVEV (reference sequence). This CDR3 contains 15 residues. CDR3 sequence: CASTLTGRVRNEQFF. In nucleotides, the CDR3 is TGTGCCAGCACTTTGACCGGACGGGTTCGGAATGAGCAGTTCTTC.

This clonotype was observed a few times. The genes are TRBV25-1 and TRBJ2-3; D not certain. The CDR3 consists of 13 residues. Looked up from germline, CDR1 is MGHDK and CDR2 is SYGVNS. The ends were cut back, 6 bases at V and 6 bases at J, with 13 bases in the middle. Here the CDR3 reads CASSNGRTDTQYF. The CDR3 bases are TGTGCCAGCAGCAACGGCAGGACGGATACGCAGTATTTT.

Notes on this clonotype: Given a much more abundant clone one base away, this may be a read error. This chain uses TRBV20-1 with TRBJ1-1; no definite D call. Germline-derived CDR1 and CDR2 are DFQATT and SNEGSKA (reference sequence). The CDR3 consists of 11 residues. Trimming took 3 bases from V and 8 from J, leaving 10 bases between them. The CDR3 region has the DNA TGCAGTGCTAGTACGTTTGCGGAAGCTTTCTTT. Its translation is CSASTFAEAFF.

This clonotype occurred many times. V and J are TRBV12-3 or TRBV12-4 and TRBJ2-1; 10 bases map to TRBD1. CDR3 length equals 15 residues. V shed 7 bases, J shed 3 bases, and the junction held 6 bases outside the gene matches. As DNA, the CDR3 is TGTGCCAGCAAAAGGGACAGGGGAAACTACAATGAGCAGTTCTTC. Encoded protein: CASKRDRGNYNEQFF.

The V call is TRBV5-6, the J call TRBJ2-4; TRBD2 might be the D (5 bases). V was cut by 1 base and J by 5 bases, with 16 bases left in between. The CDR3 runs to 16 residues. Per germline, CDR1 SGHDT and CDR2 YYEEEE. The DNA of the CDR3 is TGTGCCAGCAGCTTGCGGGCCGGGATAAATCAAAACATTCAGTACTTC. Translated: CASSLRAGINQNIQYF.

This clonotype was found a few times. V usage is TRBV5-1 and J usage is TRBJ1-5; tentative D call: TRBD1 (5 bases). Germline CDR1 reads SGHRS; CDR2 reads YFSETQ. V dropped 4 bases and J dropped 5 bases, with 22 bases sitting between them. This CDR3 has 17 amino acids. CDR3 in DNA: TGCGCCAGCAGCCTAACCCTAAGCAGGGATACACATCAGCCCCAGCATTTT. As protein: CASSLTLSRDTHQPQHF. The whole variable domain, filled in from reference TRBV5-1 and TRBJ1-5, reads KAGVTQTPRYLIKTRGQQVTLSCSPISGHRSVSWYQQTPGQGLQFLFEYFSETQRNKGNFPGRFSGRQFSNSRSEMNVSTLELGDSALYLCASSLTLSRDTHQPQHFGDGTRLSIL.

This clonotype was observed many times. V usage is TRBV20-1 and J usage is TRBJ2-2, with D possibly called TRBD1 or TRBD2 (6 bases each). The V and J ends lost 6 bases and 4 bases respectively, with 15 bases between them. The length of the CDR3 is 14 residues. Germline lookup yields CDR1 DFQATT and CDR2 SNEGSKA (reference sequence). CDR3 residues: CSAAGTMGTGELFF. CDR3 nucleotide sequence: TGCAGTGCGGCGGGGACAATGGGCACCGGGGAGCTGTTTTTT.

Turning to this clonotype: A junction boundary mismatches the germline segment, possibly from a read error. The J gene is TRBJ1-1, the V gene TRBV20-1; D not resolved. Looked up from germline, CDR1 is DFQATT and CDR2 is SNEGSKA (reference sequence). The CDR3 is made up of 14 amino acids. CDR3 protein: CSARDPTRNTEAYF. For the CDR3, the DNA is TGCAGTGCTAGAGATCCGACCCGGAACACTGAAGCTTACTTT.

This clonotype was observed a handful of times. CDR3 bases: TGTGCCAGCAGCCCTAACCCGGGACAGTCCCAAGAGACCCAGTACTTC. As protein: CASSPNPGQSQETQYF. V usage is TRBV9 and J usage is TRBJ2-5; the match to TRBD1 covers 7 bases. The CDR3 sequence is 16 residues long. Trimming cost V 4 bases and J 1 base; bases outside gene matches: 10. Germline CDR1 reads SGDLS; CDR2 reads YYNGEE.